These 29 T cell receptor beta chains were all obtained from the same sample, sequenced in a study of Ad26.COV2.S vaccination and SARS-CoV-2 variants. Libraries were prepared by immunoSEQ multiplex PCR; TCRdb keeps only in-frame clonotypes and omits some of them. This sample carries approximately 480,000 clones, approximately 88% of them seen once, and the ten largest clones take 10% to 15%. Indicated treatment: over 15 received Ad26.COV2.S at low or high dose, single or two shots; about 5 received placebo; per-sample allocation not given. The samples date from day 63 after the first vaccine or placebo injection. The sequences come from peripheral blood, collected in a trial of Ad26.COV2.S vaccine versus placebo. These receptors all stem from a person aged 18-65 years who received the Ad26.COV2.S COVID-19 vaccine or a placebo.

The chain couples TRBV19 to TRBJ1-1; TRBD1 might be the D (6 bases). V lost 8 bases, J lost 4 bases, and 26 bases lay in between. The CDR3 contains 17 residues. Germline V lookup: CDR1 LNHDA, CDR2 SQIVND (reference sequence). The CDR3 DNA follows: TGTGCCAGTCAACCCAGGACAGCTGGCCATCTGCGCACTGAAGCTTTCTTT. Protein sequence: CASQPRTAGHLRTEAFF.

The CDR3 protein is CASSLRTFYTQYF. DNA of the CDR3: TGTGCCAGCAGCTTACGGACGTTCTATACCCAGTACTTC. The chain links TRBV13 to TRBJ2-5; D remains unclear. Trimming took 2 bases from V and 8 from J, leaving 12 bases between them. The CDR3 is 13 amino acids. Germline lookup yields CDR1 PRHDT and CDR2 FYEKMQ (reference sequence).

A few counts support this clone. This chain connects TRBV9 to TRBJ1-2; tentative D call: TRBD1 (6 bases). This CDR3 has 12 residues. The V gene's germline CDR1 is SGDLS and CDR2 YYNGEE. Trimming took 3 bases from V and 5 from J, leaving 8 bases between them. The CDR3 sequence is CASSGTDYGYTF. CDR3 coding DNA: TGTGCCAGCAGCGGGACAGATTATGGCTACACCTTC.

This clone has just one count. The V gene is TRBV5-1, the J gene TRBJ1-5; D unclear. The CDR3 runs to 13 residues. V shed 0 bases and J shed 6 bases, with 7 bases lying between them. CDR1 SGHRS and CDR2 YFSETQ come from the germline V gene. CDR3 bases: TGCGCCAGCAGCTTGGGTATGGGTCAGCCCCAGCATTTT. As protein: CASSLGMGQPQHF.

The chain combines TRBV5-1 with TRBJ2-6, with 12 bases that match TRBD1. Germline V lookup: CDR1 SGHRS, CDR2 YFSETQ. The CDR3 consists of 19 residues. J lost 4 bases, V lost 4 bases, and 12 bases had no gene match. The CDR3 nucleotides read TGCGCCAGCAGCAGGCGACCGGGACAGGGGGCGCCAGGGGCCAACGTCCTGACTTTC. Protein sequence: CASSRRPGQGAPGANVLTF.

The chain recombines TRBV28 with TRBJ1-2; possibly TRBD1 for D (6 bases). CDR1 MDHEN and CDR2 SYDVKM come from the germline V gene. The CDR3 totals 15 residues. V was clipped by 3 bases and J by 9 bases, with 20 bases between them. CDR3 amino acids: CASSFTGFSFFSYTF. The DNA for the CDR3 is TGTGCCAGCAGTTTTACAGGGTTCTCCTTTTTTAGCTACACCTTC.

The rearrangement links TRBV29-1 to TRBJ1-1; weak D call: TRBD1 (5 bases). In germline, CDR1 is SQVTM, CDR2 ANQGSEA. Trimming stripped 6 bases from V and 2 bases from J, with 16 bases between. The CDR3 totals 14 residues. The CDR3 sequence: CSVEHSGGNTEAFF. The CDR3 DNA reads TGCAGCGTGGAACATTCGGGGGGTAACACTGAAGCTTTCTTT.

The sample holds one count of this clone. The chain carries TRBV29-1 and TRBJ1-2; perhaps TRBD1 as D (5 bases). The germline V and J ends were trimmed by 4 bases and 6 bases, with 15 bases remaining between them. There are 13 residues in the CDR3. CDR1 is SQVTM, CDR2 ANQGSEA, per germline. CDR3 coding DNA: TGCAGCGTTGTGGGGGAGAGGAGGGATGGCTACACCTTC. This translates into CSVVGERRDGYTF.

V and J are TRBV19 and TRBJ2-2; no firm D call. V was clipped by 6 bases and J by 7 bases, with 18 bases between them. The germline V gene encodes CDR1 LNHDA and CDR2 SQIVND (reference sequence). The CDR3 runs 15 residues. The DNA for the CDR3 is TGTGCCAGTAGCAGAAGGGCCGAGGTTATCGGGGAGCTGTTTTTT. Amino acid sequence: CASSRRAEVIGELFF.

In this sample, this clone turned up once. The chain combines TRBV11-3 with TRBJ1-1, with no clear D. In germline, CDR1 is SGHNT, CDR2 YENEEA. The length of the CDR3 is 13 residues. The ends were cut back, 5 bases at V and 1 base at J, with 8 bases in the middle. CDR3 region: CASSPDTNTEAFF. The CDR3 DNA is TGTGCCAGCAGCCCCGACACGAACACTGAAGCTTTCTTT.

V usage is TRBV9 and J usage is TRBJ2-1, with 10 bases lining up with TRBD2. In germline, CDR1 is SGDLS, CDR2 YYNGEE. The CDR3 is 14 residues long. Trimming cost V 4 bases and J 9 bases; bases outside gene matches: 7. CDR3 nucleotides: TGTGCCAGCAGCACCCTAGCGGGAGTCGGTGAGCAGTTCTTC. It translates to CASSTLAGVGEQFF.

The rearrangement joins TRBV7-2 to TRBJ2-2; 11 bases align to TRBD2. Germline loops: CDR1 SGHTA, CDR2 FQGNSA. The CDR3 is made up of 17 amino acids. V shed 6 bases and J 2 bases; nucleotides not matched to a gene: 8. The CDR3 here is CASRAAGTSGNTGELFF. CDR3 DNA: TGTGCCAGCAGGGCAGCCGGGACTAGCGGAAACACCGGGGAGCTGTTTTTT.

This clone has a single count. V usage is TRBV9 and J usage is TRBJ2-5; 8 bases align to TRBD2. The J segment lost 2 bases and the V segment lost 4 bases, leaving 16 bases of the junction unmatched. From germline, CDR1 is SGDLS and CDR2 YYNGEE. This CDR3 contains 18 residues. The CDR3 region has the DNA TGTGCCAGCAGCCTGGGGTTAGCGGGATGGGTGGGTCAAGAGACCCAGTACTTC. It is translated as CASSLGLAGWVGQETQYF.

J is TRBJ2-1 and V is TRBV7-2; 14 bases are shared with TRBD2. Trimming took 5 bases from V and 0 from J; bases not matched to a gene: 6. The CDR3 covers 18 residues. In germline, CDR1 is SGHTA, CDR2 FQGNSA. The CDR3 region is CASSRRTSGRSSYNEQFF. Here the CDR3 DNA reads TGTGCCAGCAGCCGGAGGACTAGCGGGAGGAGCTCCTACAATGAGCAGTTCTTC.

The DNA for the CDR3 is TGTGCCAGCAGCCGTAGCGGGACGGGCTACAATGAGCAGTTCTTC. This sequence encodes CASSRSGTGYNEQFF. The chain couples TRBV7-2 to TRBJ2-1, with 8 bases matching TRBD2. V lost 5 bases, J lost 3 bases, and 6 bases stayed unmatched. Per the germline V gene, CDR1 is SGHTA and CDR2 is FQGNSA. The CDR3 has 15 amino acids.

The CDR3 sequence: CASSARTGGGEKLFF. The DNA for the CDR3 is TGTGCCAGCAGCGCACGGACAGGGGGAGGTGAAAAACTGTTTTTT. V and J are TRBV5-4 and TRBJ1-4; TRBD1 aligns across 10 bases. The CDR3 loop spans 15 amino acids. Trimming at V came to 4 bases and at J to 7 bases, leaving 7 bases not matched to a gene. CDR1 and CDR2 from the germline V gene are SGHNT and YYREEE (reference sequence).

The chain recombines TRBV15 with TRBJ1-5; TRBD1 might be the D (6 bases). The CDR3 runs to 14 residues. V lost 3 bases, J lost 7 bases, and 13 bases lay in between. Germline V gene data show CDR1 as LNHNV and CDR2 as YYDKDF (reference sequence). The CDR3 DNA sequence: TGTGCCACCAGCAGGAACAGGGTAGGGCAGCCCCAGCATTTT. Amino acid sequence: CATSRNRVGQPQHF.

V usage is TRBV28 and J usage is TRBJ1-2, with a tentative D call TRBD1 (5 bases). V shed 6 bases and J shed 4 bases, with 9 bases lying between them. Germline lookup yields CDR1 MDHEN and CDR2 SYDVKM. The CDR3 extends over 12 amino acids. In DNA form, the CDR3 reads TGTGCCAGCAGGCCCCAGGGCTATGGCTACACCTTC. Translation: CASRPQGYGYTF.

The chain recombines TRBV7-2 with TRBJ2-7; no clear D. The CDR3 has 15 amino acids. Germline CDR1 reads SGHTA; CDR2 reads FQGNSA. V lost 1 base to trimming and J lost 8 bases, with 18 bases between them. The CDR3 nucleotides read TGTGCCAGCAGCTTAGTAATCTCGACGGATATCCAGCAGTACTTC. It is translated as CASSLVISTDIQQYF. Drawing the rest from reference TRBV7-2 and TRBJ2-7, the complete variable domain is GAGVSQSPSNKVTEKGKDVELRCDPISGHTALYWYRQSLGQGLEFLIYFQGNSAPDKSGLPSDRFSAERTGGSVSTLTIQRTQQEDSAVYLCASSLVISTDIQQYFGPGTRLTVT.

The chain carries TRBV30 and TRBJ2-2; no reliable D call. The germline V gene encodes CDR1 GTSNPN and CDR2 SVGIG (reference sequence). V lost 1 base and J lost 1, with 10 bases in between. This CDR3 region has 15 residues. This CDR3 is CAWSGRLRNTGELFF. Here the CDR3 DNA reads TGTGCCTGGAGTGGCCGCCTAAGGAACACCGGGGAGCTGTTTTTT.

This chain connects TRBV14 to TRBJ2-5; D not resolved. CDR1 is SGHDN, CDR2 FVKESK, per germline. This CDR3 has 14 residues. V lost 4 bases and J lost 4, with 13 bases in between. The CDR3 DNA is TGTGCCAGCAGCCCAGGACGGTTTCTAGAGACCCAGTACTTC. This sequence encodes CASSPGRFLETQYF.

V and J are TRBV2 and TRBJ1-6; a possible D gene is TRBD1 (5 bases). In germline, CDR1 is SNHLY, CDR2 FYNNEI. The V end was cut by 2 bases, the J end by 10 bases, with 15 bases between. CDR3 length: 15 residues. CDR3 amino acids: CASSELAGLGSPLHF. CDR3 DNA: TGTGCCAGCAGTGAACTTGCAGGGCTTGGCTCACCCCTCCACTTT.

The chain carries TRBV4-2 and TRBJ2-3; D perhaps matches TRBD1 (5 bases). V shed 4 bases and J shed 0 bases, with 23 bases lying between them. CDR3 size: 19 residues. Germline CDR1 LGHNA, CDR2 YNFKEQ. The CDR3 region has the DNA TGTGCCAGCAGCCCGCAAGGGGCAAGTGGCGCCGCTAGCACAGATACGCAGTATTTT. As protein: CASSPQGASGAASTDTQYF.

DNA for the CDR3: TGTGCCAGCAGCGTAGCTGTCAACTCCTACGAGCAGTACTTC. Encoded protein: CASSVAVNSYEQYF. The rearrangement uses TRBV9 and TRBJ2-7; no clear D gene. The germline V gene encodes CDR1 SGDLS and CDR2 YYNGEE. This CDR3 comprises 14 residues. V was pared by 0 bases and J by 0 bases, with 7 bases between.

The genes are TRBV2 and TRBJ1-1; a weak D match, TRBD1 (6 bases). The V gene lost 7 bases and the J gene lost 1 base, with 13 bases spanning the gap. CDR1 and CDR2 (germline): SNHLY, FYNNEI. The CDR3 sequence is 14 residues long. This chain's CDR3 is CASKTSGENTEAFF. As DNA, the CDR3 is TGTGCCAGCAAAACGTCAGGGGAGAACACTGAAGCTTTCTTT.

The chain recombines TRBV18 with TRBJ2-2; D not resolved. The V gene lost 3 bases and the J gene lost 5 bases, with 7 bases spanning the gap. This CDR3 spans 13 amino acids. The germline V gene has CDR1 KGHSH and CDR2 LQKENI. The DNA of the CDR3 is TGTGCCAGCTCACCCTGGTCGACCGGGGAGCTGTTTTTT. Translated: CASSPWSTGELFF.

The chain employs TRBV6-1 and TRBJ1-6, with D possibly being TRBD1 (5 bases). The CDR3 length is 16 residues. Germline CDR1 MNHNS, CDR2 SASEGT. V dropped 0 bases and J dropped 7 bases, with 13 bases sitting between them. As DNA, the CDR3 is TGTGCCAGCAGTGAAGCGGGGGGACGTACAAATTCACCCCTCCACTTT. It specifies CASSEAGGRTNSPLHF.

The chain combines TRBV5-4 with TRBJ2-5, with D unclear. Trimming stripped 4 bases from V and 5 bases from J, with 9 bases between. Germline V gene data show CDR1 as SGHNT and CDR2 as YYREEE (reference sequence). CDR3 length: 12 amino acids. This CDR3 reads CASSRTLETQYF. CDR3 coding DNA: TGTGCCAGCAGCCGAACCCTGGAGACCCAGTACTTC.

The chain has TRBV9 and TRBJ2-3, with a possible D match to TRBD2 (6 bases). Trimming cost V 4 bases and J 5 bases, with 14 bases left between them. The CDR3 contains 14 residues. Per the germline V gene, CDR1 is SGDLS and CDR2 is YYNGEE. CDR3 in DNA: TGTGCCAGCAGCCTCACTTGGGGAGGAGATACGCAGTATTTT. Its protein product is CASSLTWGGDTQYF.